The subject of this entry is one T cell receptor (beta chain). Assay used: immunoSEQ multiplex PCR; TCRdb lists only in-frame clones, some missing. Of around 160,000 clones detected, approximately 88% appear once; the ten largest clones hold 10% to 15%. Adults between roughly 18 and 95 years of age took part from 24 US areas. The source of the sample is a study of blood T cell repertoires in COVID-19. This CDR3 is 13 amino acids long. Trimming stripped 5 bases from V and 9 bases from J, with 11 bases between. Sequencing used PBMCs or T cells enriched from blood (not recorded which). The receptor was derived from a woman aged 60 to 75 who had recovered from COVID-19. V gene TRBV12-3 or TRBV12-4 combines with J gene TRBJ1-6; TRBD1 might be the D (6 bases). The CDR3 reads CASSLETGSPLHF. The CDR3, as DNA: TGTGCCAGCAGTCTAGAGACAGGTTCACCCCTCCACTTT.